One T cell receptor (beta chain) is described in this entry. Using its own MiXCR run on the 5' RACE reads, TCRdb lists one record per CDR3 protein. The sample lists around 63,000 distinct CDR3 sequences, roughly 5.9% occurring once. This sample is part of a study of spatial heterogeneity in lung cancer. This CDR3 region has 20 residues. Germline-derived CDR1 and CDR2 are MNHEY and SMNVEV (reference sequence). With 5 bases removed from V and 3 bases from J, the gap between germline ends came to 28 bases. Time point: sample taken at primary tumor resection. Donation came from some 73 patients with untreated early-stage non-small cell lung cancer.

This receptor was identified in a female donor with early-stage non-small cell lung cancer. This specimen consisted of PBMCs, obtained at surgery. The rearrangement uses TRBV27 and TRBJ1-4; maybe TRBD1 (5 bases). The DNA of the CDR3 is TGTGCCAGCAGTCCAAGCTCCCCGGCTCTTATCGGAGGGGCTAATGAAAAACTGTTTTTT. The encoded protein is CASSPSSPALIGGANEKLFF.